The entry below describes one T cell receptor beta chain. The trim removed 6 bases at V and 5 bases at J, leaving 7 bases unmatched. The CDR3 extends over 15 amino acids. From germline, CDR1 is WNHNN and CDR2 SYGVQD (reference sequence). These data belong to a study of blood T cell repertoires in COVID-19. On the study more broadly: Acute and convalescent COVID-19 samples came from the United States, Italy and Spain. PBMCs, B-cell-depleted T cells, or T cells were the source of the cDNA or gDNA that made up the material.

Authors' analysis steps: From reference gene primer amplification, estimates of nucleated cell counts were derived. Some clones are missing from TCRdb's copy, which holds only in-frame ones; the method was immunoSEQ multiplex PCR. The V and J calls and clone size are taken from that table; D and trimming were inferred from the DNA. Here the sample spans 150,000 to 160,000 clones, nearly 80% being singletons. The receptor comes from an elderly man with acute or convalescent COVID-19. The sample consisted of peripheral blood. This chain links TRBV10-1 with TRBJ2-3; 11 nucleotides line up with TRBD2. The CDR3 reads CASRAGTSGRDTQYF. CDR3 coding DNA: TGCGCCAGCAGGGCCGGGACTAGCGGAAGAGATACGCAGTATTTT.